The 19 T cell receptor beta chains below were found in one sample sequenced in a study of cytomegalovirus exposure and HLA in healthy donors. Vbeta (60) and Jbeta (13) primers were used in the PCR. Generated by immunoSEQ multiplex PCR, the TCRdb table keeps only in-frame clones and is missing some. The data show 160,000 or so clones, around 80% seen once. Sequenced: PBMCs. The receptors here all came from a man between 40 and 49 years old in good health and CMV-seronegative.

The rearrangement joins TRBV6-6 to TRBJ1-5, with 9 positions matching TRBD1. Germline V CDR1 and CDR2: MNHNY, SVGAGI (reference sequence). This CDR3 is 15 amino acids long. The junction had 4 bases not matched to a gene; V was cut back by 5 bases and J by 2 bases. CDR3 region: CASSQQGAGNQPQHF. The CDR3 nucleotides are TGTGCCAGCAGTCAACAGGGGGCTGGCAATCAGCCCCAGCATTTT.

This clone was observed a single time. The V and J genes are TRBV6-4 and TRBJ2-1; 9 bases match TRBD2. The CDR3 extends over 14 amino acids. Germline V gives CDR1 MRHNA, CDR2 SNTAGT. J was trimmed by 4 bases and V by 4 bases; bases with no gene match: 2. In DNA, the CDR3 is TGTGCCAGCAGTGCTAGCGGGGATTACAATGAGCAGTTCTTC. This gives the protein CASSASGDYNEQFF.

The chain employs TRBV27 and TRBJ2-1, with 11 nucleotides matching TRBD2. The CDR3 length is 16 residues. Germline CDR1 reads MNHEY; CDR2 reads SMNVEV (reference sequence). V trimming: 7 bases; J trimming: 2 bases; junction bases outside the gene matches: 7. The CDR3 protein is CASTPLSGGAYNEQFF. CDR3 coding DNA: TGTGCCAGCACGCCACTTAGCGGGGGGGCCTACAATGAGCAGTTCTTC.

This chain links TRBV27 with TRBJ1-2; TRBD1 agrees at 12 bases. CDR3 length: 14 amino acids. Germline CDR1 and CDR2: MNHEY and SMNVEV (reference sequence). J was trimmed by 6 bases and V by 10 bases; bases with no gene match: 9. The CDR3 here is CATKRGQGANGYTF. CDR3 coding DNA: TGTGCCACCAAAAGGGGACAGGGGGCGAATGGCTACACCTTC.

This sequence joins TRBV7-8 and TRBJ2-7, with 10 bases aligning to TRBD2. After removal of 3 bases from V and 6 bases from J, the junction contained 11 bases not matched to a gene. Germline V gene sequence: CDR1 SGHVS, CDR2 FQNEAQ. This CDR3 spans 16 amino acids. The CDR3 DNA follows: TGTGCCAGCAGCTTCGGAGCGGGAGGGAACCCTACCGAGCAGTACTTC. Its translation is CASSFGAGGNPTEQYF.

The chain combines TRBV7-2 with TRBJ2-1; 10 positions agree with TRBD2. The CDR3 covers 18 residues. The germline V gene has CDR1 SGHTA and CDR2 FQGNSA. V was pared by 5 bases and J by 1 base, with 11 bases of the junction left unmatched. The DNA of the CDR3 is TGTGCCAGCAGCCTCCAGAGACTAGCGGGCGGGTCCTACAATGAGCAGTTCTTC. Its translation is CASSLQRLAGGSYNEQFF.

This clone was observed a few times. Written as DNA, the CDR3 is TGCGCCAGCAGCCAAGAACCGACATTACGCTCTGGAAACACCATATATTTT. Its protein product is CASSQEPTLRSGNTIYF. This chain links TRBV4-1 with TRBJ1-3; D call uncertain. V was cut by 0 bases and J by 0 bases, with 12 bases left in between. Germline V gene data show CDR1 as MGHRA and CDR2 as YSYEKL. The CDR3 is 17 residues long.

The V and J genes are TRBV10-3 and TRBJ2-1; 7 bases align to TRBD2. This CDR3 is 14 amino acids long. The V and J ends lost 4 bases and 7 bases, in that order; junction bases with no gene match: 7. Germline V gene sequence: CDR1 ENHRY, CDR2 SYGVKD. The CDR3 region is CAISASGTNNEQFF. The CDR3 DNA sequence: TGTGCCATCAGTGCCTCCGGGACTAATAATGAGCAGTTCTTC.

Written as DNA, the CDR3 is TGTGCCAGCAGTGAAAGACTAGCGGGAGAGATGTTCTTC. Its translation: CASSERLAGEMFF. The J gene is TRBJ2-1, the V gene TRBV6-1; 12 bases agree with TRBD2. This CDR3 is built from 13 residues. With V trimmed by 2 bases and J by 15 bases, 5 bases remained unmatched. Germline V gene lookup returns CDR1 MNHNS and CDR2 SASEGT.

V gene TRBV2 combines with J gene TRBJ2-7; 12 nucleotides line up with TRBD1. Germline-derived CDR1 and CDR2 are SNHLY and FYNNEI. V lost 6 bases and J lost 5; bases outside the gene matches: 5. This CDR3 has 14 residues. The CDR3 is CASRAGQGAHEQYF. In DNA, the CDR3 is TGTGCCAGCAGGGCGGGACAGGGGGCACACGAGCAGTACTTC.

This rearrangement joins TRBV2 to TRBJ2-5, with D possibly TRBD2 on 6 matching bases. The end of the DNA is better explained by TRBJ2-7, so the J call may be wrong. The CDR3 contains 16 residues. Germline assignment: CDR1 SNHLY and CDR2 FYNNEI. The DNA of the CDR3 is TGTGCCAGCAGTGCCCAGAGATCGGGACTGTCCTACGAGCAGTACTTC. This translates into CASSAQRSGLSYEQYF.

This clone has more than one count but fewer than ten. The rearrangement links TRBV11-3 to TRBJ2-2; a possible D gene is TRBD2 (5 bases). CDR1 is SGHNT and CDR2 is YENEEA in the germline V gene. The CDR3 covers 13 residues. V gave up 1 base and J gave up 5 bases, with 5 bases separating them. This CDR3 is CASSLAGTGELFF. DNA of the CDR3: TGTGCCAGCAGCTTAGCGGGAACCGGGGAGCTGTTTTTT.

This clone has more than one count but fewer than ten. The CDR3 loop reads CASSHGTDYEQYF. CDR3 DNA sequence: TGCGCCAGCAGCCACGGGACAGACTACGAGCAGTACTTC. The chain combines TRBV5-1 with TRBJ2-7; the match to TRBD1 covers 7 bases. The V gene end was trimmed by 4 bases and the J gene end by 3 bases; junction bases not matched to a gene: 4. CDR1 and CDR2 (germline): SGHRS, YFSETQ. This CDR3 comprises 13 residues.

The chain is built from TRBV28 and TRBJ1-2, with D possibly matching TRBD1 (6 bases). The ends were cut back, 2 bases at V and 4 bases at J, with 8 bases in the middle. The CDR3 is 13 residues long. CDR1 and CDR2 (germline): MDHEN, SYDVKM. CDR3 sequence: CASSLGTPYGYTF. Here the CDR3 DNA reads TGTGCCAGCAGTTTAGGGACACCCTATGGCTACACCTTC.

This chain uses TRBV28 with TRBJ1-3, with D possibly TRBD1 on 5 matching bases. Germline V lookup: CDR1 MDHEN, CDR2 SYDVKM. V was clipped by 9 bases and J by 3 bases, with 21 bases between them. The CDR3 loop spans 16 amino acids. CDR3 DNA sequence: TGTGCCAGTCAGTTCACCCCCCGCAGGGTTGGAAACACCATATATTTT. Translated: CASQFTPRRVGNTIYF.

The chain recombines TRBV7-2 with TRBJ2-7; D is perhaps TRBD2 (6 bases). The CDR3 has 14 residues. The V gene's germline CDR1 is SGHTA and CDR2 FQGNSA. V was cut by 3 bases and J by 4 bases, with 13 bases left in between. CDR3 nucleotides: TGTGCCAGCAGCTTGAACTCGCGGGATTACGAGCAGTACTTC. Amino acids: CASSLNSRDYEQYF.

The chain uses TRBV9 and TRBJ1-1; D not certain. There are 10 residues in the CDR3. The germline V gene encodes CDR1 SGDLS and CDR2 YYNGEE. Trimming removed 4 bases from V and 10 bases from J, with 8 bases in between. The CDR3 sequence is CASSPLLAFF. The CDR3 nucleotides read TGTGCCAGCAGCCCCCTTTTAGCTTTCTTT. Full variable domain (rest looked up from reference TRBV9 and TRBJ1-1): DSGVTQTPKHLITATGQRVTLRCSPRSGDLSVYWYQQSLDQGLQFLIQYYNGEERAKGNILERFSAQQFPDLHSELNLSSLELGDSALYFCASSPLLAFFGQGTRLTVV.

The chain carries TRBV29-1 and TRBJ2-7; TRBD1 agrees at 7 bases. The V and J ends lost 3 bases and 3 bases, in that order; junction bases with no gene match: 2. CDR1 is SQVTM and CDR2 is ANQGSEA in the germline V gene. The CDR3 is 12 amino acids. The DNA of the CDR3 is TGCAGCGTTGAGACAGGGAACTACGAGCAGTACTTC. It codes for CSVETGNYEQYF.

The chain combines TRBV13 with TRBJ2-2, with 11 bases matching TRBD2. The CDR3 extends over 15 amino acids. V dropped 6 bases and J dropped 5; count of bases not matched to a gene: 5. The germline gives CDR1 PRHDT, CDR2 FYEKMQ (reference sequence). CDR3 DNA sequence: TGTGCCAGCAGTAGAACTAGCGGGAGAACCGGGGAGCTGTTTTTT. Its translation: CASSRTSGRTGELFF.